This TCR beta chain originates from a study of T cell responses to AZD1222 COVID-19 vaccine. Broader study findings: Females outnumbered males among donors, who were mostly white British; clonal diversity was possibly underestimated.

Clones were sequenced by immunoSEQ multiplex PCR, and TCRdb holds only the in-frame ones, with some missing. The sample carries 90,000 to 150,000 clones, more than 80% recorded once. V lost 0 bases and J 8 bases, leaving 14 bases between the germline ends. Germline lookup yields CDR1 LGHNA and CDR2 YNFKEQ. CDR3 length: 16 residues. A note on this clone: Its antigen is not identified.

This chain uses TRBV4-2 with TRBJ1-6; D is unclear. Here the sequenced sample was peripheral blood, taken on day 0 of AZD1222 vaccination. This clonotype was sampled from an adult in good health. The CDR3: CASSQDLLARDSPLHF. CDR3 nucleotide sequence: TGTGCCAGCAGCCAAGATCTTTTAGCGAGGGATTCACCCCTCCACTTT.